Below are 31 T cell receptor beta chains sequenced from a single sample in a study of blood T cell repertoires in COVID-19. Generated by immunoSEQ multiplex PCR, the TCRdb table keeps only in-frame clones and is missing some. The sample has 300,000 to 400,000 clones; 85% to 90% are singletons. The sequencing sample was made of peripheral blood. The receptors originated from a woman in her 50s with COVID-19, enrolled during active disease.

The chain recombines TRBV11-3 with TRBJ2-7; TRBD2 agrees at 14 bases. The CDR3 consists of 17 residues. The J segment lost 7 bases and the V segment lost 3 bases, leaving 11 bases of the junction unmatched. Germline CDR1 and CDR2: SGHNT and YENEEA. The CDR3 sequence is CASSLGLAGAAMREQYF. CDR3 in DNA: TGTGCCAGCAGCTTGGGACTAGCGGGAGCGGCTATGCGGGAGCAGTACTTC.

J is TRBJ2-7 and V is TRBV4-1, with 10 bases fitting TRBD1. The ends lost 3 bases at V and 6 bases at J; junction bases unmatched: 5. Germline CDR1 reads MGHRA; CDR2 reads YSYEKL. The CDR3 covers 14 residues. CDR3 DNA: TGCGCCAGCAGCCACCCGGGACAGGGGCGCGAGCAGTACTTC. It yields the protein CASSHPGQGREQYF.

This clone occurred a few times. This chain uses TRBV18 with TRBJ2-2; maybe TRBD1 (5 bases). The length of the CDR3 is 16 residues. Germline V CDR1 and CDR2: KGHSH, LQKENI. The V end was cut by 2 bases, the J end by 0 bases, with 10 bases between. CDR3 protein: CASSPWRTSNTGELFF. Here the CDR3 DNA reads TGTGCCAGCTCACCATGGCGGACATCGAACACCGGGGAGCTGTTTTTT.

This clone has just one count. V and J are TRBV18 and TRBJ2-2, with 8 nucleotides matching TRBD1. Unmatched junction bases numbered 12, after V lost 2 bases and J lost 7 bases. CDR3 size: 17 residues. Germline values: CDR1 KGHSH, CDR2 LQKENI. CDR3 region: CASSPSGQGVLSGELFF. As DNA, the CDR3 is TGTGCCAGCTCACCATCCGGACAGGGAGTGTTGAGCGGGGAGCTGTTTTTT.

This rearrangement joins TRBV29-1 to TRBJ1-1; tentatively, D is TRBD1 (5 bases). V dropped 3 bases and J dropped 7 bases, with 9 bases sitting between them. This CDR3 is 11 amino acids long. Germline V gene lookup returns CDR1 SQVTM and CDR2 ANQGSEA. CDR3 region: CSVEVGGEAFF. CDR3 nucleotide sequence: TGCAGCGTTGAGGTCGGGGGTGAAGCTTTCTTT.

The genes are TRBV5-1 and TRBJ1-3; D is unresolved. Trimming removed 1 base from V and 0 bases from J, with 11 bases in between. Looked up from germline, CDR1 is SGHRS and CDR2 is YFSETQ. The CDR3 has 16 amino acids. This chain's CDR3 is CASSLSGVLSGNTIYF. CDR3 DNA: TGCGCCAGCAGCTTGTCCGGAGTTCTCTCTGGAAACACCATATATTTT.

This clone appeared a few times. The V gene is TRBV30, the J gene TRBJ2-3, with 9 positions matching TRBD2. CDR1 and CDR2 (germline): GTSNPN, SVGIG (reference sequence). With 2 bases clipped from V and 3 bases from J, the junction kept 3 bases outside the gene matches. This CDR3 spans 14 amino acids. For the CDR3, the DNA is TGTGCCTGGAGTAGCGGGAGGCTGACAGATACGCAGTATTTT. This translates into CAWSSGRLTDTQYF.

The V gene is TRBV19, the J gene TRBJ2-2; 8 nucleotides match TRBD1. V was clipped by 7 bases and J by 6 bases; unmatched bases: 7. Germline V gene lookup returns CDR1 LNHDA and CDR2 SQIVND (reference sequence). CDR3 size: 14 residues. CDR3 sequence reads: CASTRQGHPGELFF. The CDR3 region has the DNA TGTGCCAGTACTAGACAGGGGCATCCCGGGGAGCTGTTTTTT.

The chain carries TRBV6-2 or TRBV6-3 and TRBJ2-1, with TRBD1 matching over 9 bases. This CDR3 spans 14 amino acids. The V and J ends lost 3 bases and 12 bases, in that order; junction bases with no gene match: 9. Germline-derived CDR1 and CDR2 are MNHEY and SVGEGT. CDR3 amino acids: CASSYGQGRLGQFF. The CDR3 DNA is TGTGCCAGCAGTTATGGACAGGGGAGGTTGGGGCAGTTCTTC.

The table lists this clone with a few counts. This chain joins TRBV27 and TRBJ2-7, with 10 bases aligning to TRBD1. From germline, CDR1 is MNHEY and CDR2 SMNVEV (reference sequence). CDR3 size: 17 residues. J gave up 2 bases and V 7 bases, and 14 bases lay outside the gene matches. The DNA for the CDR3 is TGTGCCAGCATAATTGGAGAGGGGACAGGGGACACCTACGAGCAGTACTTC. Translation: CASIIGEGTGDTYEQYF.

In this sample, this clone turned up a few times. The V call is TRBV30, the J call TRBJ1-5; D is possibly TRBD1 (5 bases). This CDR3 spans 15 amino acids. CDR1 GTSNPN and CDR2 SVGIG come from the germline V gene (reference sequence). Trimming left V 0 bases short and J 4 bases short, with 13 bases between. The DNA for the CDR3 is TGTGCCTGGAGTGTAGGAGCCAGGGCTAATCAGCCCCAGCATTTT. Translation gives CAWSVGARANQPQHF.

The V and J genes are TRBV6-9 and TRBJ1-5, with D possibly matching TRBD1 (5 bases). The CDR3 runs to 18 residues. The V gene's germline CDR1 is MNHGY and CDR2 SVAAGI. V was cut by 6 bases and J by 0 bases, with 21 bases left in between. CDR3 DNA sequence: TGTGCCAGCAGCCGCGGGGCAGGGCCCCTATATAGCAATCAGCCCCAGCATTTT. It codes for CASSRGAGPLYSNQPQHF.

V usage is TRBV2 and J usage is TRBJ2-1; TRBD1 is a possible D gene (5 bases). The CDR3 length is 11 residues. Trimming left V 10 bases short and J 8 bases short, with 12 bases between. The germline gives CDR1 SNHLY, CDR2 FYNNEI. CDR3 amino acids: CAIQQGYEQFF. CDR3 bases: TGTGCCATCCAGCAGGGCTATGAGCAGTTCTTC.

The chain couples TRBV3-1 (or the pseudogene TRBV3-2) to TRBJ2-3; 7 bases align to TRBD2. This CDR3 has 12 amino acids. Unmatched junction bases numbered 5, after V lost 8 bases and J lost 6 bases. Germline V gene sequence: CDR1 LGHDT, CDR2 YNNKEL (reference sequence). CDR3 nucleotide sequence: TGTGCCAGCTCTGGGGAGGGCGATACGCAGTATTTT. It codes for CASSGEGDTQYF.

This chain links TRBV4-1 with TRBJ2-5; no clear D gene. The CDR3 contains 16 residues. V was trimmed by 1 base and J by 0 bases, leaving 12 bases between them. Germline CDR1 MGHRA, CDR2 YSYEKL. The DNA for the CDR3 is TGCGCCAGCAGCCAAGTTACCAGGTATAACCAAGAGACCCAGTACTTC. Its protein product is CASSQVTRYNQETQYF.

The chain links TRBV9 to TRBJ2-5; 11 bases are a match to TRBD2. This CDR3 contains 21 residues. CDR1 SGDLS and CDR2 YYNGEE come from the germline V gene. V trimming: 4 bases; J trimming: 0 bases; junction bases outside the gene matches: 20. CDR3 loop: CASSHRTTSGAEKQYQETQYF. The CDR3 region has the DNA TGTGCCAGCAGCCACAGAACGACTAGCGGGGCGGAGAAACAGTACCAAGAGACCCAGTACTTC.

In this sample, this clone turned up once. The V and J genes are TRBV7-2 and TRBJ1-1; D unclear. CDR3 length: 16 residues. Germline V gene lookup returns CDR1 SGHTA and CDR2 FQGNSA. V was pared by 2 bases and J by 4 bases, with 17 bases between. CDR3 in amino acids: CASSLSILREATEAFF. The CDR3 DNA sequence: TGTGCCAGCAGCTTATCTATTTTACGAGAAGCCACTGAAGCTTTCTTT. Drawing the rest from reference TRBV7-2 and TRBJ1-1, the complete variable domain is GAGVSQSPSNKVTEKGKDVELRCDPISGHTALYWYRQSLGQGLEFLIYFQGNSAPDKSGLPSDRFSAERTGGSVSTLTIQRTQQEDSAVYLCASSLSILREATEAFFGQGTRLTVV.

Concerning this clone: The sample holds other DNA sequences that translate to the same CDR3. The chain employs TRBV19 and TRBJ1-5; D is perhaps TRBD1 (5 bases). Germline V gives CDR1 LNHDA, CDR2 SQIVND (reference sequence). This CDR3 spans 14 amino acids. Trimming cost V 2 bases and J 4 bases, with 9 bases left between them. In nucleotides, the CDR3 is TGTGCCAGTAGTATACAGGGAGGGAATCAGCCCCAGCATTTT. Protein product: CASSIQGGNQPQHF.

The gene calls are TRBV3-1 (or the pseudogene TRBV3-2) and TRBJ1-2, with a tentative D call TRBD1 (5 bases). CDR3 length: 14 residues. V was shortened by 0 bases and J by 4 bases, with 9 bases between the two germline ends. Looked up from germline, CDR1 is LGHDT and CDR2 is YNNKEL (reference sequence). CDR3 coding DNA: TGTGCCAGCAGCCAAGATCAGGGCACCTATGGCTACACCTTC. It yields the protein CASSQDQGTYGYTF.

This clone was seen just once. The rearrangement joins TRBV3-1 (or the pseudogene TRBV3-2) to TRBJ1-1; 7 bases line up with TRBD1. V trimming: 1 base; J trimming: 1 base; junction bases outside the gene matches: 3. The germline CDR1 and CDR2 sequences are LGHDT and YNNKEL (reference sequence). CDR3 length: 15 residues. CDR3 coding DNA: TGTGCCAGCAGCCAAGTGGGACAGACGAACACTGAAGCTTTCTTT. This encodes CASSQVGQTNTEAFF.

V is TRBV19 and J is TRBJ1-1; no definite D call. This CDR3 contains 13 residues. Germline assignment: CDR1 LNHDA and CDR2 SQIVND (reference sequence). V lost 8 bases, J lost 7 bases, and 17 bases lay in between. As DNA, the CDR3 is TGTGCCAGTGCCCGGGAGGCGCGAGGTGAAGCTTTCTTT. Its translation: CASAREARGEAFF.

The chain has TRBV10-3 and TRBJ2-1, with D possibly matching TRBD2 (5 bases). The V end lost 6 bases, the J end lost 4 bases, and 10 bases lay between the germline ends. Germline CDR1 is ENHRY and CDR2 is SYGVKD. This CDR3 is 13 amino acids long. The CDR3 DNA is TGTGCCATCAGGGCGGAGGTATACAATGAGCAGTTCTTC. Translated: CAIRAEVYNEQFF.

CDR3 sequence reads: CASTSPGTSVSEQYF. CDR3 nucleotide sequence: TGTGCCAGCACTTCCCCGGGGACTAGCGTCTCCGAGCAGTACTTC. This chain connects TRBV6-5 to TRBJ2-7; 10 bases line up with TRBD2. Per the germline V gene, CDR1 is MNHEY and CDR2 is SVGAGI. The CDR3 extends over 15 amino acids. V lost 7 bases, J lost 6 bases, and 12 bases stayed unmatched.

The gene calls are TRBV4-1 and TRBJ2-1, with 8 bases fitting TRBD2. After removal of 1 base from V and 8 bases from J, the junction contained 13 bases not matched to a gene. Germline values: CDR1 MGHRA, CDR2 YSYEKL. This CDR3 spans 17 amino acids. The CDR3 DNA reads TGCGCCAGCAGCCAAGTTGGGCTAGCGGGCCCCGGGGATGAGCAGTTCTTC. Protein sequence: CASSQVGLAGPGDEQFF.

CDR3 loop: CASSLGSLPTQYF. CDR3 nucleotide sequence: TGTGCCAGCAGCTTGGGTAGTTTACCTACCCAGTACTTC. The gene calls are TRBV5-4 and TRBJ2-5; D call uncertain. This CDR3 region has 13 residues. V was cut by 0 bases and J by 8 bases, with 11 bases left in between. Germline V gives CDR1 SGHNT, CDR2 YYREEE (reference sequence). Full variable domain (outside the CDR3, taken from reference TRBV5-4 and TRBJ2-5): ETGVTQSPTHLIKTRGQQVTLRCSSQSGHNTVSWYQQALGQGPQFIFQYYREEENGRGNFPPRFSGLQFPNYSSELNVNALELDDSALYLCASSLGSLPTQYFGPGTRLLVL.

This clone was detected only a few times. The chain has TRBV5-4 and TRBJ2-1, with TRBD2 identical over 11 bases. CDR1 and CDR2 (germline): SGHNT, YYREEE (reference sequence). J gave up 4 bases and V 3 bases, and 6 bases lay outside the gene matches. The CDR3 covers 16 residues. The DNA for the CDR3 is TGTGCCAGCAGCTCAATGACTAGCGGGGTTTACAATGAGCAGTTCTTC. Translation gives CASSSMTSGVYNEQFF.

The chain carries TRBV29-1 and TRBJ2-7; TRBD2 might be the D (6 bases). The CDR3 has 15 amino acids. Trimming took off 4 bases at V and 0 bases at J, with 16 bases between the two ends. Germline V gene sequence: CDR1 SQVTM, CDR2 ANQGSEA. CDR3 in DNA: TGCAGCGTTGTATCTGGGAGCGGGCGCTCCTACGAGCAGTACTTC. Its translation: CSVVSGSGRSYEQYF.

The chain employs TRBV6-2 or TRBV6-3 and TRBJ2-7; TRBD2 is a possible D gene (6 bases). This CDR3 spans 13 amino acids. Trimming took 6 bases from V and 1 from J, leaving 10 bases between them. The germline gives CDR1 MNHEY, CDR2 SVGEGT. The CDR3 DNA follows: TGTGCCAGCAGCGAGCGGGCGTCCTACGAGCAGTACTTC. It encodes CASSERASYEQYF.

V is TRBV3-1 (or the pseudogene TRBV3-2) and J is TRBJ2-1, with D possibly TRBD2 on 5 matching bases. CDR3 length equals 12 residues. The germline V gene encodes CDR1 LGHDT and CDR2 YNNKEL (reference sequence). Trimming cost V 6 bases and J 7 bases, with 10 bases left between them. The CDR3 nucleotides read TGTGCCAGCAGGAGCGGCCTTAATGAGCAGTTCTTC. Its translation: CASRSGLNEQFF.

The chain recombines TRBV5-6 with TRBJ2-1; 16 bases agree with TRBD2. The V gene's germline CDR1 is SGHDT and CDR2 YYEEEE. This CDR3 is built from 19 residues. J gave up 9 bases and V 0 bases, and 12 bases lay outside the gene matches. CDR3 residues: CASSLAPGLAGGPTSEQFF. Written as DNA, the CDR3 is TGTGCCAGCAGCTTGGCCCCGGGACTAGCGGGAGGGCCGACCAGTGAGCAGTTCTTC.

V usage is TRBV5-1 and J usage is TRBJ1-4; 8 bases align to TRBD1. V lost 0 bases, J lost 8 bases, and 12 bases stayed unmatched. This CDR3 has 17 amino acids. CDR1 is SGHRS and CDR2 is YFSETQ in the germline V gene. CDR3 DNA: TGCGCCAGCAGCTTGGATGCAGGGGGCGACACTCGGGAAAAACTGTTTTTT. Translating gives CASSLDAGGDTREKLFF. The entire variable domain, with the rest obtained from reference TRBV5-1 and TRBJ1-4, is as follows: KAGVTQTPRYLIKTRGQQVTLSCSPISGHRSVSWYQQTPGQGLQFLFEYFSETQRNKGNFPGRFSGRQFSNSRSEMNVSTLELGDSALYLCASSLDAGGDTREKLFFGSGTQLSVL.